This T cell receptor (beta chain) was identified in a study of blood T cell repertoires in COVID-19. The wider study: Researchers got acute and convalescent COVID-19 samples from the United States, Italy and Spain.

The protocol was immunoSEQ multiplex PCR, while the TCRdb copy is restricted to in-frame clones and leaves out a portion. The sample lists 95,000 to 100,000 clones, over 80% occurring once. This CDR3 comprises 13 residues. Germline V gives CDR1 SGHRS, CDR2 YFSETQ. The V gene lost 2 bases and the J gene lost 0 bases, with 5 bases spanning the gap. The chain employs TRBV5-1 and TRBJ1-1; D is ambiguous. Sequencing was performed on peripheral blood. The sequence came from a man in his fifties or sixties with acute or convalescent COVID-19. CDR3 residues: CASSFRLNTEAFF. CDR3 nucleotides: TGCGCCAGCAGCTTCCGGTTGAACACTGAAGCTTTCTTT.